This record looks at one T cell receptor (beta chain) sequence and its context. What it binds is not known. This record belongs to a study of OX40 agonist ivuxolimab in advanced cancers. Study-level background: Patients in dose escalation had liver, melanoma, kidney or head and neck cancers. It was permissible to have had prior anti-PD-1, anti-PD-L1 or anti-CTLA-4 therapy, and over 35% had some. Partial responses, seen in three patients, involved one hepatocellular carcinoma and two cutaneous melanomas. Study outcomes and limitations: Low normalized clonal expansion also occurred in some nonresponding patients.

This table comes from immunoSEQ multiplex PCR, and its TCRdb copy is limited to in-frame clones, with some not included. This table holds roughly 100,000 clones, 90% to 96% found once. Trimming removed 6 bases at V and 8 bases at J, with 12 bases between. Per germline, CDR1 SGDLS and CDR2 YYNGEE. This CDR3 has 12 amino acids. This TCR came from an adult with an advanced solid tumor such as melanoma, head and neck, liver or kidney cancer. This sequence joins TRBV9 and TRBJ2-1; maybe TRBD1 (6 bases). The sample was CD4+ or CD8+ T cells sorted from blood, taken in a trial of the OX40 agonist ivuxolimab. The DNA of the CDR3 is TGTGCCAGCACCCTAGGGGGTGATGAGCAGTTCTTC. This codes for CASTLGGDEQFF.